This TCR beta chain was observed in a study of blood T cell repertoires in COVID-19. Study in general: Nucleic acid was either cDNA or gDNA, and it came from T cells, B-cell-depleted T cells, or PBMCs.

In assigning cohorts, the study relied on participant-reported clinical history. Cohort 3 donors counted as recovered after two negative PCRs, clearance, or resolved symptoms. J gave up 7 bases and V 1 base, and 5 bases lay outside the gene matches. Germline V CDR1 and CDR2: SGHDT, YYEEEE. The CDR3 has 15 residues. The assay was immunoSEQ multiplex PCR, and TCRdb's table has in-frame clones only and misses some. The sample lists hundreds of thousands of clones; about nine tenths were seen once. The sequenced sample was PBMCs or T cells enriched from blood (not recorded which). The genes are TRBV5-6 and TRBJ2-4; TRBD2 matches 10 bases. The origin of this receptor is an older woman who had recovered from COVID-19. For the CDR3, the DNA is TGTGCCAGCAGCTTGAGGAGCGGGGGGGCGAACATTCAGTACTTC. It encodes CASSLRSGGANIQYF. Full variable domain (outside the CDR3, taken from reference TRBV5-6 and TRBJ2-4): DAGVTQSPTHLIKTRGQQVTLRCSPKSGHDTVSWYQQALGQGPQFIFQYYEEEERQRGNFPDRFSGHQFPNYSSELNVNALLLGDSALYLCASSLRSGGANIQYFGAGTRLSVL.